This section outlines one T cell receptor beta chain sequence together with its context. This CDR3 region has 14 residues. Germline assignment: CDR1 SGDLS and CDR2 YYNGEE. Trimming cost V 3 bases and J 1 base, with 8 bases left between them. The data belong to a study of blood T cell repertoires in COVID-19. Overall study context: The samples span acute and convalescent COVID-19 from the United States, Italy and Spain.

As handled by the study authors: Quantification of nucleated cells was approximated via reference gene primer amplification. Repertoires were generated with immunoSEQ multiplex PCR, while TCRdb's copy carries only in-frame clones and drops some. That table supplies the V and J calls and clone size; D and trimming were determined from the DNA. The table has about 160,000 clones, approximately 86% seen once. No more than 2 weeks before study entry, exposed participants had met a case of COVID-19. The origin of this receptor is a woman in her thirties or forties who had been exposed to COVID-19. Material for sequencing was PBMCs or T cells enriched from blood (not recorded which). This sequence joins TRBV9 and TRBJ1-5; D might be TRBD1 (6 bases). CDR3 loop: CASSGTASNQPQHF. CDR3 nucleotide sequence: TGTGCCAGCAGCGGGACAGCCAGCAATCAGCCCCAGCATTTT.